One sample yielded the 9 T cell receptor beta chains listed below, sequenced in a study of OX40 agonist ivuxolimab in advanced cancers. The method was immunoSEQ multiplex PCR; TCRdb's version includes in-frame clones alone and lacks a portion of them. Found here are around 60,000 clones, approximately 86% of them singletons; the top ten hold roughly 1%. Here the sequenced sample was CD4+ or CD8+ T cells sorted from blood, taken in a trial of the OX40 agonist ivuxolimab. The receptors originated from an adult with an advanced solid tumor such as melanoma, head and neck, liver or kidney cancer.

V usage is TRBV6-5 and J usage is TRBJ1-6; D may be TRBD1 (5 bases). Germline loops: CDR1 MNHEY, CDR2 SVGAGI. The CDR3 length is 15 residues. Trimming took 3 bases from V and 5 from J, leaving 11 bases between them. The CDR3 here is CASSYGGLHNSPLHF. CDR3 coding DNA: TGTGCCAGCAGTTATGGGGGACTCCATAATTCACCCCTCCACTTT.

The CDR3 region is CASSPRTGVSYEQYF. The CDR3 region has the DNA TGTGCCAGCAGCCCTCGGACGGGTGTCTCCTACGAGCAGTACTTC. The chain combines TRBV5-5 with TRBJ2-7; no clear D. The CDR3 runs to 15 residues. Between the trimmed V and J ends, which lost 4 bases and 0 bases, there was a span of 14 bases. Per germline, CDR1 SGHKS and CDR2 YYEKEE (reference sequence).

This sequence joins TRBV5-4 and TRBJ1-6; D remains unclear. The CDR3 extends over 13 amino acids. Germline CDR1 SGHNT, CDR2 YYREEE (reference sequence). The V end lost 0 bases, the J end lost 7 bases, and 5 bases lay between the germline ends. CDR3 nucleotides: TGTGCCAGCAGCTTGGCCTCGAATTCACCCCTCCACTTT. Its translation is CASSLASNSPLHF.

The V call is TRBV7-8, the J call TRBJ1-2; TRBD1 agrees at 9 bases. The J segment lost 4 bases and the V segment lost 1 base, leaving 13 bases of the junction unmatched. This CDR3 has 18 amino acids. The germline V gene has CDR1 SGHVS and CDR2 FQNEAQ. CDR3 DNA sequence: TGTGCCAGCAGCTTAGTTGGTACAGGGGGCCGAGATTCCTATGGCTACACCTTC. It is translated as CASSLVGTGGRDSYGYTF. The complete variable domain, with remaining parts taken from reference TRBV7-8 and TRBJ1-2, reads GAGVSQSPRYKVAKRGQDVALRCDPISGHVSLFWYQQALGQGPEFLTYFQNEAQLDKSGLPSDRFFAERPEGSVSTLKIQRTQQEDSAVYLCASSLVGTGGRDSYGYTFGSGTRLTVV.

This CDR3 reads CASGLVNGAEAFF. The CDR3 region has the DNA TGTGCTAGTGGTTTGGTAAATGGAGCTGAAGCTTTCTTT. The J gene is TRBJ1-1, the V gene TRBV12-5, with unresolved D. CDR3 size: 13 residues. Deletions cut 0 bases from V and 6 bases from J, with 8 bases between. Germline loops: CDR1 LGHNT, CDR2 FRNRAP. Full variable domain (outside the CDR3, taken from reference TRBV12-5 and TRBJ1-1): DARVTQTPRHKVTEMGQEVTMRCQPILGHNTVFWYRQTMMQGLELLAYFRNRAPLDDSGMPKDRFSAEMPDATLATLKIQPSEPRDSAVYFCASGLVNGAEAFFGQGTRLTVV.

This clone was detected a few times. The chain recombines TRBV25-1 with TRBJ1-2, with a tentative D call TRBD1 (5 bases). Trimming pared 5 bases from V and 8 bases from J, leaving 9 bases between. Per the germline V gene, CDR1 is MGHDK and CDR2 is SYGVNS. The CDR3 runs to 11 residues. The CDR3 reads CASSQGEGYTF. The CDR3 DNA reads as TGTGCCAGCAGTCAAGGGGAGGGCTACACCTTC.

The chain employs TRBV6-1 and TRBJ1-1, with D tentatively TRBD1 (5 bases). Germline V gives CDR1 MNHNS, CDR2 SASEGT. The CDR3 sequence is 12 residues long. V shed 7 bases and J shed 6 bases, with 12 bases lying between them. The CDR3: CASKPGLPEAFF. CDR3 DNA sequence: TGTGCCAGCAAACCAGGGTTACCTGAAGCTTTCTTT.

The V and J genes are TRBV14 and TRBJ1-1, with D tentatively TRBD1 (5 bases). Germline V lookup: CDR1 SGHDN, CDR2 FVKESK. V was cut by 0 bases and J by 5 bases, with 16 bases left in between. This CDR3 is built from 16 residues. The CDR3 nucleotides are TGTGCCAGCAGCCAAGATCTTGGGAGGGGTGATACTGAAGCTTTCTTT. As protein: CASSQDLGRGDTEAFF.

V gene TRBV19 combines with J gene TRBJ2-2; no clear D gene. This CDR3 has 14 amino acids. V lost 3 bases, J lost 4 bases, and 9 bases lay in between. The germline V gene has CDR1 LNHDA and CDR2 SQIVND (reference sequence). CDR3 sequence (DNA): TGTGCCAGTAGTATGGGTAGAGGCACCGGGGAGCTGTTTTTT. Its translation: CASSMGRGTGELFF.